This is a list of T cell receptor beta chains from one sample in a study of blood T cell repertoires in COVID-19. Profiled with immunoSEQ multiplex PCR; TCRdb holds only in-frame clones, not every one. The sample has roughly 70,000 clones; around 77% are singletons. Input material: peripheral blood. All receptors derive from a human donor in a cohort sampled during active COVID-19. Both conserved end residues are part of each CDR3. Each record gives: CDR3 protein, CDR3 DNA, D gene, clone size, V gene, J gene. D genes are given only for firm matches. Rows may omit the clone size; those that give it use once, few, many or a size class.

CDR3aa: CAISVNRDEAFF
CDR3nt: TGTGCCATCAGTGTCAACAGGGATGAAGCTTTCTTT
d_gene: NA
abundance: NA
v_gene: TRBV10-3
j_gene: TRBJ1-1

CDR3aa: CASSLSYRGSAFF
CDR3nt: TGTGCCAGCAGTTTGTCCTACAGGGGGTCCGCTTTCTTT
d_gene: TRBD1
abundance: few
v_gene: TRBV6-2/TRBV6-3
j_gene: TRBJ1-1

CDR3aa: CASTRTGTTNNEQFF
CDR3nt: TGTGCCAGCACGCGGACCGGGACTACCAACAATGAGCAGTTCTTC
d_gene: TRBD2
abundance: NA
v_gene: TRBV5-4
j_gene: TRBJ2-1

CDR3aa: CASSVAVSYNEQFF
CDR3nt: TGTGCCAGCAGCGTAGCTGTGAGTTACAATGAGCAGTTCTTC
d_gene: NA
abundance: NA
v_gene: TRBV9
j_gene: TRBJ2-1

CDR3aa: CASSAPGGEAFF
CDR3nt: TGTGCCAGCAGCGCTCCCGGGGGTGAAGCTTTCTTT
d_gene: NA
abundance: medium-sized
v_gene: TRBV7-9
j_gene: TRBJ1-1

CDR3aa: CASSSGAGGAYEQYF
CDR3nt: TGTGCCAGCAGTTCCGGGGCAGGGGGCGCCTACGAGCAGTACTTC
d_gene: TRBD1
abundance: NA
v_gene: TRBV11-2
j_gene: TRBJ2-7

CDR3aa: CASRVGSGNVVETEQYF
CDR3nt: TGTGCCAGCAGAGTAGGATCAGGGAATGTTGTTGAGACCGAGCAGTACTTC
d_gene: NA
abundance: NA
v_gene: TRBV11-2
j_gene: TRBJ2-7

CDR3aa: CASSLAGTNTDTQYF
CDR3nt: TGTGCCAGCAGCTTAGCCGGGACAAACACAGATACGCAGTATTTT
d_gene: NA
abundance: NA
v_gene: TRBV7-8
j_gene: TRBJ2-3

CDR3aa: CASRRDRATYEQYF
CDR3nt: TGTGCCAGCCGCCGGGACAGGGCGACCTACGAGCAGTACTTC
d_gene: TRBD1
abundance: NA
v_gene: TRBV19
j_gene: TRBJ2-7

CDR3aa: CASSPDRASYEQYF
CDR3nt: TGTGCCAGCAGCCCGGACAGGGCCTCCTACGAGCAGTACTTC
d_gene: TRBD1
abundance: few
v_gene: TRBV3-1/TRBV3-2
j_gene: TRBJ2-7

CDR3aa: CASSPSGEAYEQYF
CDR3nt: TGTGCCAGCAGCCCCTCCGGGGAAGCCTACGAGCAGTACTTC
d_gene: NA
abundance: NA
v_gene: TRBV13
j_gene: TRBJ2-7

CDR3aa: CAISGGSNSPLHF
CDR3nt: TGTGCCATCAGTGGAGGGTCTAATTCACCCCTCCACTTT
d_gene: NA
abundance: NA
v_gene: TRBV10-3
j_gene: TRBJ1-6

CDR3aa: CASSPRTSGNNEQFF
CDR3nt: TGTGCCAGCAGCCCCCGGACTAGCGGTAACAATGAGCAGTTCTTC
d_gene: TRBD2
abundance: NA
v_gene: TRBV7-2
j_gene: TRBJ2-1

CDR3aa: CASSDGTSRSSYNEQFF
CDR3nt: TGTGCCAGCAGTGACGGGACTAGCCGCAGCTCCTACAATGAGCAGTTCTTC
d_gene: TRBD2
abundance: NA
v_gene: TRBV27
j_gene: TRBJ2-1

CDR3aa: CASSLGTGGPISFEQYF
CDR3nt: TGTGCCAGCAGCTTGGGGACAGGGGGGCCCATTTCGTTCGAGCAGTACTTC
d_gene: TRBD1
abundance: NA
v_gene: TRBV5-4
j_gene: TRBJ2-7

CDR3aa: CASSLDGRGYEQYF
CDR3nt: TGTGCCAGCAGCTTAGACGGCAGGGGGTACGAGCAGTACTTC
d_gene: TRBD1
abundance: NA
v_gene: TRBV11-3
j_gene: TRBJ2-7

CDR3aa: CASSLPGLAGGVQYF
CDR3nt: TGTGCCAGCAGCTTACCGGGACTAGCGGGAGGGGTGCAGTACTTC
d_gene: TRBD2
abundance: few
v_gene: TRBV25-1
j_gene: TRBJ2-7

CDR3aa: CASRSGTVNQPQHF
CDR3nt: TGTGCCAGCAGGTCCGGGACAGTTAATCAGCCCCAGCATTTT
d_gene: TRBD1
abundance: NA
v_gene: TRBV28
j_gene: TRBJ1-5

CDR3aa: CASSTQTSGVKETQYF
CDR3nt: TGTGCCAGTAGTACCCAGACTAGCGGGGTGAAAGAGACCCAGTACTTC
d_gene: TRBD2
abundance: NA
v_gene: TRBV19
j_gene: TRBJ2-5

CDR3aa: CASNRDRGYEQYF
CDR3nt: TGTGCCAGCAACCGGGACAGGGGCTACGAGCAGTACTTC
d_gene: TRBD1
abundance: NA
v_gene: TRBV7-8
j_gene: TRBJ2-7

CDR3aa: CATSKSPNEQFF
CDR3nt: TGTGCCACCAGTAAATCTCCCAATGAGCAGTTCTTC
d_gene: NA
abundance: few
v_gene: TRBV24-1
j_gene: TRBJ2-1

CDR3aa: CASVPGQGNTEAFF
CDR3nt: TGTGCCAGCGTTCCGGGACAGGGGAACACTGAAGCTTTCTTT
d_gene: TRBD1
abundance: few
v_gene: TRBV18
j_gene: TRBJ1-1

CDR3aa: CASSREGERAYEQYF
CDR3nt: TGTGCCAGCAGCAGGGAGGGTGAAAGGGCATACGAGCAGTACTTC
d_gene: NA
abundance: NA
v_gene: TRBV21-1
j_gene: TRBJ2-7

CDR3aa: CASSPPMGADTEAFF
CDR3nt: TGTGCCAGCTCACCACCAATGGGGGCGGACACTGAAGCTTTCTTT
d_gene: NA
abundance: NA
v_gene: TRBV18
j_gene: TRBJ1-1

CDR3aa: CSAGGGSSYEQYF
CDR3nt: TGCAGCGCTGGGGGAGGGTCCTCCTACGAGCAGTACTTC
d_gene: TRBD2
abundance: NA
v_gene: TRBV29-1
j_gene: TRBJ2-7

CDR3aa: CASSSVAGGLFNEQFF
CDR3nt: TGTGCCAGCAGCTCAGTAGCGGGAGGACTGTTTAATGAGCAGTTCTTC
d_gene: TRBD2
abundance: NA
v_gene: TRBV7-2
j_gene: TRBJ2-1

CDR3aa: CASSVGTDTQYF
CDR3nt: TGTGCCAGCAGTGTCGGCACAGATACGCAGTATTTT
d_gene: NA
abundance: NA
v_gene: TRBV5-6
j_gene: TRBJ2-3

CDR3aa: CASSYGGGQGGGYTF
CDR3nt: TGTGCCAGCAGTTACGGGGGAGGACAGGGCGGTGGCTACACCTTC
d_gene: TRBD1
abundance: once
v_gene: TRBV6-5
j_gene: TRBJ1-2

CDR3aa: CASRIDRINSPLHF
CDR3nt: TGTGCCAGCAGAATCGACAGGATTAATTCACCCCTCCACTTT
d_gene: NA
abundance: NA
v_gene: TRBV2
j_gene: TRBJ1-6

CDR3aa: CASSPNPAGAGETQYF
CDR3nt: TGTGCCAGCAGCCCCAACCCGGCGGGGGCTGGGGAGACCCAGTACTTC
d_gene: NA
abundance: NA
v_gene: TRBV7-8
j_gene: TRBJ2-5

CDR3aa: CASSLVFSRGNTGELFF
CDR3nt: TGTGCCAGCAGCTTGGTCTTCTCTCGGGGGAACACCGGGGAGCTGTTTTTT
d_gene: NA
abundance: few
v_gene: TRBV5-6
j_gene: TRBJ2-2

CDR3aa: CASSTTGGQANVLTF
CDR3nt: TGTGCCAGCAGTACCACAGGGGGGCAGGCCAACGTCCTGACTTTC
d_gene: TRBD1
abundance: NA
v_gene: TRBV27
j_gene: TRBJ2-6

CDR3aa: CASGLVGATDTQYF
CDR3nt: TGTGCTAGTGGTTTGGTTGGGGCCACAGATACGCAGTATTTT
d_gene: NA
abundance: NA
v_gene: TRBV12-5
j_gene: TRBJ2-3

CDR3aa: CASSWTGNPGANVLTF
CDR3nt: TGCGCCAGCAGCTGGACAGGGAACCCTGGGGCCAACGTCCTGACTTTC
d_gene: TRBD1
abundance: NA
v_gene: TRBV5-1
j_gene: TRBJ2-6

CDR3aa: CASSELPGQTYEQYF
CDR3nt: TGTGCCAGCAGCGAGCTGCCGGGACAGACCTACGAGCAGTACTTC
d_gene: TRBD1
abundance: few
v_gene: TRBV7-9
j_gene: TRBJ2-7

CDR3aa: CASSRAGGGTNTEAFF
CDR3nt: TGTGCCAGCTCACGGGCGGGGGGTGGTACGAACACTGAAGCTTTCTTT
d_gene: NA
abundance: NA
v_gene: TRBV18
j_gene: TRBJ1-1

CDR3aa: CASSLFPSGDFGYEQFF
CDR3nt: TGTGCCAGCAGCTTATTCCCTAGCGGGGATTTCGGCTATGAGCAGTTCTTC
d_gene: TRBD2
abundance: NA
v_gene: TRBV7-2
j_gene: TRBJ2-1

CDR3aa: CASSLGGQGFNEQYF
CDR3nt: TGTGCCAGCAGTTTAGGCGGTCAGGGATTCAACGAGCAGTACTTC
d_gene: NA
abundance: NA
v_gene: TRBV27
j_gene: TRBJ2-7

CDR3aa: CASSRKGESSGNTIYF
CDR3nt: TGTGCCAGCAGCCGAAAGGGGGAAAGCTCTGGAAACACCATATATTTT
d_gene: NA
abundance: once
v_gene: TRBV7-9
j_gene: TRBJ1-3

CDR3aa: CAISESIGARLLINNSPLHF
CDR3nt: TGTGCCATCAGTGAGTCGATAGGGGCTCGCCTCCTCATCAATAATTCACCCCTCCACTTT
d_gene: NA
abundance: NA
v_gene: TRBV10-3
j_gene: TRBJ1-6

CDR3aa: CASSLEGTGNQPQHF
CDR3nt: TGTGCCAGCAGCTTAGAAGGGACAGGCAATCAGCCCCAGCATTTT
d_gene: TRBD1
abundance: NA
v_gene: TRBV11-3
j_gene: TRBJ1-5

CDR3aa: CASSLVGDYEQYF
CDR3nt: TGTGCCAGCAGCTTGGTCGGGGACTACGAGCAGTACTTC
d_gene: NA
abundance: NA
v_gene: TRBV5-5
j_gene: TRBJ2-7

CDR3aa: CASAGQGAHEQYF
CDR3nt: TGTGCCAGCGCTGGACAGGGGGCGCACGAGCAGTACTTC
d_gene: TRBD1
abundance: NA
v_gene: TRBV2
j_gene: TRBJ2-7

CDR3aa: CASGADSYEQYF
CDR3nt: TGTGCCAGCGGCGCGGACAGCTACGAGCAGTACTTC
d_gene: NA
abundance: many
v_gene: TRBV2
j_gene: TRBJ2-7

CDR3aa: CASSRTGTYEQYF
CDR3nt: TGTGCCAGCAGTCGTACAGGCACCTACGAGCAGTACTTC
d_gene: NA
abundance: NA
v_gene: TRBV7-2
j_gene: TRBJ2-7

CDR3aa: CASSPRQGERGYTF
CDR3nt: TGTGCCAGCAGCCCTCGACAGGGGGAGCGTGGCTACACCTTC
d_gene: TRBD1
abundance: NA
v_gene: TRBV7-3
j_gene: TRBJ1-2

CDR3aa: CTSSQVSDRVRDTQYF
CDR3nt: TGCACCAGCAGCCAAGTAAGCGACAGGGTGAGAGATACGCAGTATTTT
d_gene: NA
abundance: few
v_gene: TRBV1
j_gene: TRBJ2-3

CDR3aa: CASSLSRRGLGELFF
CDR3nt: TGTGCCAGCAGTTTAAGTCGGCGGGGACTTGGGGAGCTGTTTTTT
d_gene: NA
abundance: NA
v_gene: TRBV28
j_gene: TRBJ2-2

CDR3aa: CASSQTEPLYGYTF
CDR3nt: TGTGCCAGCAGTCAGACAGAGCCTCTCTATGGCTACACCTTC
d_gene: NA
abundance: once
v_gene: TRBV6-5
j_gene: TRBJ1-2

CDR3aa: CASSHAGGPYEQYF
CDR3nt: TGTGCCAGCAGCCATGCGGGAGGGCCGTACGAGCAGTACTTC
d_gene: TRBD2
abundance: NA
v_gene: TRBV3-1/TRBV3-2
j_gene: TRBJ2-7

CDR3aa: CASSSRQGGQPQHF
CDR3nt: TGTGCCAGCAGTAGCCGACAGGGAGGACAGCCCCAGCATTTT
d_gene: TRBD1
abundance: NA
v_gene: TRBV6-2/TRBV6-3
j_gene: TRBJ1-5

CDR3aa: CASSQAGLAGGNYEQYF
CDR3nt: TGTGCCAGCAGCCAAGCGGGACTAGCGGGAGGGAACTACGAGCAGTACTTC
d_gene: TRBD2
abundance: NA
v_gene: TRBV4-2
j_gene: TRBJ2-7